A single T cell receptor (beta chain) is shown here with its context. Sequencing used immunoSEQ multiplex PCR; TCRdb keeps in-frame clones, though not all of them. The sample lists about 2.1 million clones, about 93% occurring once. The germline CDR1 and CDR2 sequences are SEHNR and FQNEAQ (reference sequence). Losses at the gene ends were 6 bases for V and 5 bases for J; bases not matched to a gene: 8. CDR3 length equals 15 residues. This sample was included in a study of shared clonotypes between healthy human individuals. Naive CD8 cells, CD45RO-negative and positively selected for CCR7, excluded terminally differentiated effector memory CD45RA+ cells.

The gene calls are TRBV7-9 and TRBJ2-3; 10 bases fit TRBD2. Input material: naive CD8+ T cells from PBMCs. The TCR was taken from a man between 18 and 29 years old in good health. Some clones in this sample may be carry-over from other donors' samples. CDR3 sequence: CASSTGTSVIDTQYF. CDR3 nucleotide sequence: TGTGCCAGCAGTACCGGGACTAGCGTTATAGATACGCAGTATTTT.